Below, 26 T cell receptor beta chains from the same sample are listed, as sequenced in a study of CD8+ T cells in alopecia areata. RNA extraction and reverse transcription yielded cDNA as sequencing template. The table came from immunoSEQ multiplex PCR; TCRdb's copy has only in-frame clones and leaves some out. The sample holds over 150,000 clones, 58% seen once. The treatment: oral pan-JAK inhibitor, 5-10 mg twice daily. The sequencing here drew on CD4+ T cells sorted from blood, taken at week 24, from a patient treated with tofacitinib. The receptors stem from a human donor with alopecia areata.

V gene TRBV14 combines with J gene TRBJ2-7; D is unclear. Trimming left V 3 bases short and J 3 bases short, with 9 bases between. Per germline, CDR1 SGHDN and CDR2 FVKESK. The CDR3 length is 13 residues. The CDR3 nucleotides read TGTGCCAGCAGCCATAGAAACTACTACGAGCAGTACTTC. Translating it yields CASSHRNYYEQYF.

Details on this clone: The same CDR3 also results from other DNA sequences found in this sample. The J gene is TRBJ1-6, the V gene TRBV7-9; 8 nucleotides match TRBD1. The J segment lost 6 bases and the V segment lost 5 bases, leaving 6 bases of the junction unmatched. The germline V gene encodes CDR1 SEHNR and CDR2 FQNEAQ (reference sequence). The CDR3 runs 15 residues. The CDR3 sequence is CASSPRDRPNSPLHF. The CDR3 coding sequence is TGTGCCAGCAGCCCGAGGGACAGGCCTAATTCACCCCTCCACTTT.

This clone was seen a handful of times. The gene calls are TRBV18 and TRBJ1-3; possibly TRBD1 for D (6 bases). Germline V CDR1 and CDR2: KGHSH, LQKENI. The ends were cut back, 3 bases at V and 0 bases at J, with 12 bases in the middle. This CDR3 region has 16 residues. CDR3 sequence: CASSPTETGSGNTIYF. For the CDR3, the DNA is TGTGCCAGCTCACCGACTGAGACAGGCTCTGGAAACACCATATATTTT.

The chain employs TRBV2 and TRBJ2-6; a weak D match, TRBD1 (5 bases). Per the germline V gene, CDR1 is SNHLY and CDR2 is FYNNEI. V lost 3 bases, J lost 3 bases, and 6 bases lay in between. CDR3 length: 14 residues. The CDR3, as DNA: TGTGCCAGCAGTGACAGGGTTGGGGCCAACGTCCTGACTTTC. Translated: CASSDRVGANVLTF.

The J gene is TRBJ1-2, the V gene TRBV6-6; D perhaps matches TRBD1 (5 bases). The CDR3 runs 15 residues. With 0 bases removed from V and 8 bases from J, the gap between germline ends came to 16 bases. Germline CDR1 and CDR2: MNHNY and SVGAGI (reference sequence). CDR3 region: CASSYSSAGSSGYTF. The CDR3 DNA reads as TGTGCCAGCAGTTACTCGTCAGCAGGGTCGAGCGGCTACACCTTC.

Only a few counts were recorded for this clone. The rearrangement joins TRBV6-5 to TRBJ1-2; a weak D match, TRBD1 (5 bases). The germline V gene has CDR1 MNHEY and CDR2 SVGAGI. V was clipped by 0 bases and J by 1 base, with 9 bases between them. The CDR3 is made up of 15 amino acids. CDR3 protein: CASSYSGRINYGYTF. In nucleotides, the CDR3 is TGTGCCAGCAGTTACTCGGGACGGATTAACTATGGCTACACCTTC.

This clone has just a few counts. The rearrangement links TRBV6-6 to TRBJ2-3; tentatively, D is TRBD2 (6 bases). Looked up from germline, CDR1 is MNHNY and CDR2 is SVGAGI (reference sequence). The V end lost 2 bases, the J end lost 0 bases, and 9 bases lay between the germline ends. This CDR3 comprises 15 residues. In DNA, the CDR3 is TGTGCCAGCAGTTACGGGGGGACTAGCACAGATACGCAGTATTTT. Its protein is CASSYGGTSTDTQYF.

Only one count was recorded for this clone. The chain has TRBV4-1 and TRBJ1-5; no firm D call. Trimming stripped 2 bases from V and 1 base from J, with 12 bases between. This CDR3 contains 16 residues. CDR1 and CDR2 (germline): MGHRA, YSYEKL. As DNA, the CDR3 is TGCGCCAGCAGCCAACAGGTAGAAATCAGCAATCAGCCCCAGCATTTT. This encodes CASSQQVEISNQPQHF.

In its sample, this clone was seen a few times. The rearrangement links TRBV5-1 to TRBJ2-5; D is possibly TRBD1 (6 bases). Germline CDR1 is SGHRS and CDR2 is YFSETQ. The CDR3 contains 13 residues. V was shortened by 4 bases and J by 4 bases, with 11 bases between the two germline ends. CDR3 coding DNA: TGCGCCAGCAGCCAAGTCAGGGGAGAGACCCAGTACTTC. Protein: CASSQVRGETQYF.

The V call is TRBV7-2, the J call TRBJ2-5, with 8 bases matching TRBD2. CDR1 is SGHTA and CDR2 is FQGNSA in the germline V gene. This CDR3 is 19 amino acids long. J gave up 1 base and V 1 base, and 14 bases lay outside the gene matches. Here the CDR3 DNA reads TGTGCCAGCAGCTTAGTTTCGCGAACTTACAGCGGGAGCCAAGAGACCCAGTACTTC. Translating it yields CASSLVSRTYSGSQETQYF.

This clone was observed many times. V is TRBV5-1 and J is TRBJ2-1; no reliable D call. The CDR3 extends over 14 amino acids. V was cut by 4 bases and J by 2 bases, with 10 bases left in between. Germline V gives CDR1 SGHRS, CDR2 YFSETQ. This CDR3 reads CASSVGPPYNEQFF. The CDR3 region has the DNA TGCGCCAGCAGCGTGGGTCCCCCCTACAATGAGCAGTTCTTC.

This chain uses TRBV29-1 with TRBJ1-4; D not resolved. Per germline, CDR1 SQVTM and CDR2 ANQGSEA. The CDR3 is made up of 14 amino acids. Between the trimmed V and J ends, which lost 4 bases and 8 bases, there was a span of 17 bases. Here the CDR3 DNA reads TGCAGCGTTGTCCCGGGCGGAAAAGAGGAAAAACTGTTTTTT. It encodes CSVVPGGKEEKLFF. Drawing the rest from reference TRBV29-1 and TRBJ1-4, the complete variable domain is SAVISQKPSRDICQRGTSLTIQCQVDSQVTMMFWYRQQPGQSLTLIATANQGSEATYESGFVIDKFPISRPNLTFSTLTVSNMSPEDSSIYLCSVVPGGKEEKLFFGSGTQLSVL.

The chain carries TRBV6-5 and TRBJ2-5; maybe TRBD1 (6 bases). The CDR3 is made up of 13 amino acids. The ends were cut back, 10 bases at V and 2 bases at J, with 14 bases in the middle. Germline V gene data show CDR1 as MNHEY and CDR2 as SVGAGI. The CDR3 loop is CATKQGSQETQYF. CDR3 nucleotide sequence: TGTGCCACCAAACAGGGATCTCAAGAGACCCAGTACTTC.

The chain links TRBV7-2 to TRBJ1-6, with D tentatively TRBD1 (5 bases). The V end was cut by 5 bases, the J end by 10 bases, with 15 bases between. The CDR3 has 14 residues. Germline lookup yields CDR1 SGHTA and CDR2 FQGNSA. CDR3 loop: CASSAGAVRSPLHF. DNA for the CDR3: TGTGCCAGCAGCGCTGGGGCGGTTCGATCACCCCTCCACTTT.

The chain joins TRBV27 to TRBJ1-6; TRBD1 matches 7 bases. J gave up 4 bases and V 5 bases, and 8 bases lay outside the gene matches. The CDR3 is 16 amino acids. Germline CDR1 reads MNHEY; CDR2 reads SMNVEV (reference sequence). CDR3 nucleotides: TGTGCCAGCAGTCCGCAGGGGGTATCGTATAATTCACCCCTCCACTTT. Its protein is CASSPQGVSYNSPLHF.

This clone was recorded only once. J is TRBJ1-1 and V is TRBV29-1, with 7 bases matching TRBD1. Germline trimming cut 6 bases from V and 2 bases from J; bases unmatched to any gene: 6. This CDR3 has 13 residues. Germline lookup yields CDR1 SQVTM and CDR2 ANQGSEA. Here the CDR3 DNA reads TGCAGCGTGTCGGGACAGACTAACACTGAAGCTTTCTTT. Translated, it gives CSVSGQTNTEAFF.

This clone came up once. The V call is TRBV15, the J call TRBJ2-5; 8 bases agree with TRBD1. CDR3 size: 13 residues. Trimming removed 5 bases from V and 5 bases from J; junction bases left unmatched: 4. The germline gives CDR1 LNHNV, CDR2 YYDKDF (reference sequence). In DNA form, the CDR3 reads TGTGCCACCAGCTCAAGACAGGGGGAGACCCAGTACTTC. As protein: CATSSRQGETQYF.

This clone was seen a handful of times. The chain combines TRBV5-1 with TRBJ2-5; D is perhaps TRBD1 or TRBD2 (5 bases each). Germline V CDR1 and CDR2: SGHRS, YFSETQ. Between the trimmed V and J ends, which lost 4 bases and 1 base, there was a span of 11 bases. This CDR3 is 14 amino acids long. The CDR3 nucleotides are TGCGCCAGCAGCGCCACCGGGACCCAAGAGACCCAGTACTTC. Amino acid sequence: CASSATGTQETQYF.

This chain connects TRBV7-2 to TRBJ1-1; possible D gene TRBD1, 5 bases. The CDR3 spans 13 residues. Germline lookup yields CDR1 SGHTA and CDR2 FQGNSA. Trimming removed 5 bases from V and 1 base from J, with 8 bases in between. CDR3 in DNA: TGTGCCAGCAGCGCCGACAGGAACACTGAAGCTTTCTTT. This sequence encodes CASSADRNTEAFF.

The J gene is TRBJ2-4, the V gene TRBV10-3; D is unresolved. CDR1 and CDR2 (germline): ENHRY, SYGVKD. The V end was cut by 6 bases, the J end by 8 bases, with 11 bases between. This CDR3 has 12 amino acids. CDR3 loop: CAISQNADIQYF. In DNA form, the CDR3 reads TGTGCCATCAGCCAGAACGCGGACATTCAGTACTTC.

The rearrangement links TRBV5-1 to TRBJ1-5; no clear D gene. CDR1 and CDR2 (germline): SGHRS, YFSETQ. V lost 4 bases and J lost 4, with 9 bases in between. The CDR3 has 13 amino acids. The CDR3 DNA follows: TGCGCCAGCAGCAAGGACGGGAATCAGCCCCAGCATTTT. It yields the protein CASSKDGNQPQHF. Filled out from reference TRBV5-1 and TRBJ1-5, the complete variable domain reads KAGVTQTPRYLIKTRGQQVTLSCSPISGHRSVSWYQQTPGQGLQFLFEYFSETQRNKGNFPGRFSGRQFSNSRSEMNVSTLELGDSALYLCASSKDGNQPQHFGDGTRLSIL.

CDR3 sequence: CASQTPIGNEQYF. CDR3 sequence (DNA): TGTGCCAGCCAAACCCCCATTGGTAACGAGCAGTACTTC. The gene calls are TRBV25-1 and TRBJ2-7; D unresolved. Germline-derived CDR1 and CDR2 are MGHDK and SYGVNS. V was pared by 8 bases and J by 5 bases, with 16 bases between. This CDR3 region has 13 residues.

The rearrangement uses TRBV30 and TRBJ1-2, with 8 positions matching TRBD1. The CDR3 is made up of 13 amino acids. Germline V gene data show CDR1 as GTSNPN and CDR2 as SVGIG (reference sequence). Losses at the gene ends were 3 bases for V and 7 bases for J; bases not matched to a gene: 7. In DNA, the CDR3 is TGTGCCTGGAGCCGGACAGACAGGGGTGGCTACACCTTC. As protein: CAWSRTDRGGYTF. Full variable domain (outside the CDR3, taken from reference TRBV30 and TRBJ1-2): SQTIHQWPATLVQPVGSPLSLECTVEGTSNPNLYWYRQAAGRGLQLLFYSVGIGQISSEVPQNLSASRPQDRQFILSSKKLLLSDSGFYLCAWSRTDRGGYTFGSGTRLTVV.

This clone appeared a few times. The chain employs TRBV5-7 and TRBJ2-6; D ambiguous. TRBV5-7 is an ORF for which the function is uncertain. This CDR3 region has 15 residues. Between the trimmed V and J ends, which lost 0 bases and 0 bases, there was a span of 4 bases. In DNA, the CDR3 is TGTGCCAGCAGCTTGGAACCCTCTGGGGCCAACGTCCTGACTTTC. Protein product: CASSLEPSGANVLTF.

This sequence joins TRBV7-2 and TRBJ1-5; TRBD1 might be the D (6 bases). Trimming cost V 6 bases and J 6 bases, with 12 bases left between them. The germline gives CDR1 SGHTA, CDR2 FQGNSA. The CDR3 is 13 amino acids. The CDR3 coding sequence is TGTGCCAGCAGACAGGGCGAAGGTCAGCCCCAGCATTTT. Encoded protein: CASRQGEGQPQHF. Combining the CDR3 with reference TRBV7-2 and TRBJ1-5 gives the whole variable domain GAGVSQSPSNKVTEKGKDVELRCDPISGHTALYWYRQSLGQGLEFLIYFQGNSAPDKSGLPSDRFSAERTGGSVSTLTIQRTQQEDSAVYLCASRQGEGQPQHFGDGTRLSIL.

The CDR3 nucleotides read TGTGCCTGGACCCTACAGGGGGCTGGAAACACCATATATTTT. It is translated as CAWTLQGAGNTIYF. V and J are TRBV30 and TRBJ1-3, with 8 bases lining up with TRBD1. CDR1 GTSNPN and CDR2 SVGIG come from the germline V gene (reference sequence). This CDR3 contains 14 residues. V shed 4 bases, J shed 2 bases, and the junction held 4 bases outside the gene matches.